One sample yielded the 12 T cell receptor beta chains listed below, sequenced in a study of CD8 T cells in ankylosing spondylitis. A single record per CDR3 protein comes from TCRdb applying MiXCR to the 5' RACE reads. The sample records roughly 130,000 distinct CDR3 sequences, around 7% being singletons. Material: blood, either unsorted or a sorted T cell fraction (not recorded which). All receptors derive from a male donor with ankylosing spondylitis or in good health (not recorded which).

This clonotype appeared many times. The chain carries TRBV7-9 and TRBJ2-5; D is undetermined. CDR1 is SEHNR, CDR2 FQNEAQ, per germline (reference sequence). The germline V and J ends were trimmed by 1 base and 5 bases, with 5 bases remaining between them. The CDR3 covers 12 residues. The CDR3 nucleotides are TGTGCCAGCAGCTTAGTGTGGGAGACCCAGTACTTC. Translated: CASSLVWETQYF.

Many counts were recorded for this clonotype. The chain employs TRBV5-1 and TRBJ1-4, with 7 bases identical to TRBD1. V trimming: 5 bases; J trimming: 5 bases; junction bases outside the gene matches: 6. The CDR3 consists of 14 residues. Germline CDR1 and CDR2: SGHRS and YFSETQ. CDR3 residues: CASSQGQPNEKLFF. CDR3 in DNA: TGCGCCAGCAGTCAGGGACAGCCAAATGAAAAACTGTTTTTT.

This clonotype has at least ten counts. The chain couples TRBV10-3 to TRBJ1-6, with TRBD1 as a possible D gene (6 bases). Trimming left V 3 bases short and J 5 bases short, with 14 bases between. CDR3 size: 16 residues. Germline V lookup: CDR1 ENHRY, CDR2 SYGVKD. CDR3 sequence (DNA): TGTGCCATCAGTGATAGAGGGCAGGGGAATAATTCACCCCTCCACTTT. This sequence encodes CAISDRGQGNNSPLHF.

This clonotype was observed many times. A read error may account for a junction end that differs from germline. This rearrangement joins TRBV12-3 or TRBV12-4 to TRBJ2-7, with D possibly matching TRBD1 (5 bases). The CDR3 is 15 amino acids. CDR3 sequence reads: CASSLGALVYTEQYF. CDR3 nucleotides: TGTGCCAGCAGCTTAGGGGCCCTGGTGTATACCGAGCAGTACTTC.

This clonotype occurred many times. The V and J genes are TRBV29-1 and TRBJ1-1; 7 bases match TRBD1. Trimming removed 1 base from V and 8 bases from J; junction bases left unmatched: 7. Germline V lookup: CDR1 SQVTM, CDR2 ANQGSEA. The CDR3 has 13 residues. Here the CDR3 reads CSVEGWGTVEAFF. CDR3 DNA sequence: TGCAGCGTTGAAGGATGGGGGACAGTCGAAGCTTTCTTT. Combining the CDR3 with reference TRBV29-1 and TRBJ1-1 gives the whole variable domain SAVISQKPSRDICQRGTSLTIQCQVDSQVTMMFWYRQQPGQSLTLIATANQGSEATYESGFVIDKFPISRPNLTFSTLTVSNMSPEDSSIYLCSVEGWGTVEAFFGQGTRLTVV.

This clonotype was picked up many times. The chain has TRBV20-1 and TRBJ1-4, with 9 bases identical to TRBD1. In germline, CDR1 is DFQATT, CDR2 SNEGSKA (reference sequence). V was pared by 4 bases and J by 7 bases, with 7 bases of the junction left unmatched. The CDR3 contains 14 residues. CDR3: CSAIRDRVGEKLFF. In DNA form, the CDR3 reads TGCAGTGCTATCCGGGACAGGGTTGGTGAAAAACTGTTTTTT.

The sample holds many counts of this clonotype. V and J are TRBV20-1 and TRBJ2-3; 11 nucleotides align to TRBD2. The trim removed 5 bases at V and 4 bases at J, leaving 14 bases unmatched. The CDR3 is 17 amino acids. Germline CDR1 and CDR2: DFQATT and SNEGSKA (reference sequence). CDR3: CSALGLAGLVGADTQYF. CDR3 nucleotide sequence: TGCAGTGCTCTAGGACTAGCGGGTTTAGTTGGCGCAGATACGCAGTATTTT.

This clonotype was recorded many times. This sequence joins TRBV3-1 and TRBJ2-1, with D unresolved. Between the trimmed V and J ends, which lost 1 base and 4 bases, there was a span of 2 bases. The CDR3 is 12 amino acids. From germline, CDR1 is LGHDT and CDR2 YNNKEL (reference sequence). This CDR3 reads CASSQAYNEQFF. In DNA form, the CDR3 reads TGTGCCAGCAGCCAAGCGTACAATGAGCAGTTCTTC.

Remarks on this clonotype: This may be a read error, as it is one base from a much larger clone. The chain is built from TRBV12-3 or TRBV12-4 and TRBJ2-1; 12 positions agree with TRBD2. The CDR3 covers 19 residues. In nucleotides, the CDR3 is TGTACCAGCAGTCCCTCGACTAGCGGGAGCGAAAGCTCCTACAATGAGCAGTTCTTC. This translates into CTSSPSTSGSESSYNEQFF.

At least ten counts were recorded for this clonotype. The CDR3 protein is CATSDLRMPGTQYF. CDR3 bases: TGTGCCACCAGTGATCTGCGGATGCCAGGTACCCAGTACTTC. This chain links TRBV24-1 with TRBJ2-5; D remains unclear. The CDR3 length is 14 residues. Germline lookup yields CDR1 KGHDR and CDR2 SFDVKD. The V end was cut by 3 bases, the J end by 8 bases, with 15 bases between.

A few counts support this clonotype. This rearrangement joins TRBV18 to TRBJ2-2; D is perhaps TRBD1 (6 bases). Germline-derived CDR1 and CDR2 are KGHSH and LQKENI. V dropped 4 bases and J dropped 3 bases, with 12 bases sitting between them. CDR3 length equals 15 residues. The CDR3, as DNA: TGTGCCAGCTCACTGCAGGGGTTCTACACCGGGGAGCTGTTTTTT. Its translation is CASSLQGFYTGELFF.

The CDR3 region has the DNA TGTGCCACCAGTGCCCGGGGCACAGATACGCAGTATTTT. Its translation is CATSARGTDTQYF. The gene calls are TRBV24-1 and TRBJ2-3; D not resolved. In germline, CDR1 is KGHDR, CDR2 SFDVKD. The CDR3 has 13 amino acids. V dropped 5 bases and J dropped 1 base, with 6 bases sitting between them.